The TCR beta chain described here comes from a study of T cell responses to AZD1222 COVID-19 vaccine. The table came from immunoSEQ multiplex PCR; TCRdb's copy has only in-frame clones and leaves some out. The repertoire has fewer than 120,000 clones, around 82% of them found once; the top ten carry approximately 4.6%. This clone was seen just once. V dropped 0 bases and J dropped 11 bases, with 16 bases sitting between them. The CDR3 has 14 residues. CDR1 LGHNA and CDR2 YNFKEQ come from the germline V gene. The chain links TRBV4-2 to TRBJ1-1; no clear D gene. The sequence came from an adult in good health. The sequences come from peripheral blood, collected on day 0 of AZD1222 vaccination. CDR3 bases: TGTGCCAGCAGCCAAGATACGGGGTTTGGGATGGCTTTCTTT. Amino acid sequence: CASSQDTGFGMAFF.